These T cell receptor beta chains were read from a single sample in a study of tumour-infiltrating T cells in Burkitt lymphoma. TCRdb's copy holds only in-frame clones and misses some; the assay was immunoSEQ multiplex PCR. The table has roughly 3,700 clones, 15% to 20% seen once. Material for sequencing was tumor tissue. The receptor source for this set is a human donor with Burkitt lymphoma. CDR3s include the opening cysteine and the closing phenylalanine or tryptophan. D genes are given only for firm matches. The size entry is marked missing in some rows and otherwise reads once, few, many or a size class.

NA 13 NA TRBJ1-2 TRBV19 TGTGCCAGTAGTATCCCGGGACGGTATGGCTACACCTTC CASSIPGRYGYTF
NA 15 NA TRBJ1-3 TRBV4-1 TGCGCCAGCAGCCCAAGGGTGGTGTCTGGAAACACCATATATTTT CASSPRVVSGNTIYF
NA 14 few TRBJ1-2 TRBV9 TGTGCCAGCAGCGGATCACCGGACCGGGGCGGCTACACCTTC CASSGSPDRGGYTF
NA 16 few TRBJ2-1 TRBV9 TGTGCCAGCAGCCTCCAAGCGGGCCGCTCCTACAATGAGCAGTTCTTC CASSLQAGRSYNEQFF
NA 11 once TRBJ1-1 TRBV7-2 TGTGCCAGCAGCTTAGGGGTAGAAGCTTTCTTT CASSLGVEAFF
NA 14 few TRBJ2-5 TRBV7-2 TGTGCCAGCAGCTTAAGGGCCGGGGAAGAGACCCAGTACTTC CASSLRAGEETQYF
TRBD1 15 few TRBJ1-1 TRBV11-2 TGTGCCAGCAGCCTAAACAGGGGTGGGAACACTGAAGCTTTCTTT CASSLNRGGNTEAFF
NA 11 NA TRBJ1-1 TRBV14 TGTGCCAGCAGCCCCATTTCAAGCGCTTTCTTT CASSPISSAFF
NA 13 NA TRBJ1-2 TRBV12-5 TGTGCTAGTGGTTTGGGTCAGGGGCATGGCTACACCTTC CASGLGQGHGYTF
NA 14 NA TRBJ2-1 TRBV19 TGTGCCAGTAAGTCCAGCGGGCTCTACAATGAGCAGTTCTTC CASKSSGLYNEQFF
TRBD1 15 NA TRBJ1-2 TRBV7-9 TGTGCCAGCGCAGACAGGGATCGCATAAGCTATGGCTACACCTTC CASADRDRISYGYTF
NA 14 NA TRBJ2-5 TRBV7-6 TGTGCCAGCAGCTTAGAAGTTGATGGGAGTGGCCAGTACTTC CASSLEVDGSGQYF
NA 13 few TRBJ1-1 TRBV5-8 TGTGCCAGCAGGGTGGGGTTAACAGGAGGAGCTTTCTTT CASRVGLTGGAFF
NA 14 NA TRBJ2-3 TRBV11-2 TGTGCCAGCAGCTCGGGTTACGGCACAGATACGCAGTATTTT CASSSGYGTDTQYF
NA 12 NA TRBJ2-3 TRBV12-5 TGTGCTAGTGGTCAGAACACAGATACGCAGTATTTT CASGQNTDTQYF